Detailed here is one TCR beta chain. What it recognizes is unknown. Other DNA sequences in this specimen translate into the identical CDR3. The sample belongs to a study of shared clonotypes between healthy human individuals. CD45RO-negative cells were positively selected for CCR7, leaving out terminally differentiated effector memory CD45RA+ cells. The CDR3 contains 13 residues. V shed 4 bases and J shed 3 bases, with 7 bases lying between them. Germline V gene data show CDR1 as SGHTA and CDR2 as FQGNSA. Study-wide results and limits: Rarefaction demonstrated incomplete sorted-subset sequencing despite large depth. With a handful of donors compared, 4% to 5% of naive CD4 clonotypes were shared. An expected dependence of interdonor clonotype sharing on sequencing depth was noted.

Using immunoSEQ multiplex PCR, the repertoire was profiled, and TCRdb retains in-frame clones only, with some absent. This table holds roughly 2.1 million clones, 90% to 95% found once. Sequenced: naive CD8+ T cells from PBMCs. The genes are TRBV7-2 and TRBJ2-1; a possible D gene is TRBD2 (6 bases). This sequence originates from a man aged 18 to 30 in good health. Some clones in this sample may be carry-over from other donors' samples. The CDR3 is CASSYGGYNEQFF. The CDR3 DNA follows: TGTGCCAGCAGCTACGGGGGCTACAATGAGCAGTTCTTC.